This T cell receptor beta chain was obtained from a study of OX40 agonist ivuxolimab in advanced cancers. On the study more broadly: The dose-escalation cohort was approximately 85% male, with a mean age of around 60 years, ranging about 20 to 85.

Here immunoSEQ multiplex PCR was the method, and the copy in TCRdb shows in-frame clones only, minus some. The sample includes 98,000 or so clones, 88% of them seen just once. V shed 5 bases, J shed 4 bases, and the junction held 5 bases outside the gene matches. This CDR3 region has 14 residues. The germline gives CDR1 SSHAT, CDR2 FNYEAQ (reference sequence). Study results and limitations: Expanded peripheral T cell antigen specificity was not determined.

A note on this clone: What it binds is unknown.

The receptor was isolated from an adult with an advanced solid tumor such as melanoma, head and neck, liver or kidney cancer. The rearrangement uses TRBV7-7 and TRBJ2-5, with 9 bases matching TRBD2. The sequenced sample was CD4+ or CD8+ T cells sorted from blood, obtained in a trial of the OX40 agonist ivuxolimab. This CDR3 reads CASSPIAGAETQYF. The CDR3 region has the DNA TGTGCCAGCAGCCCCATAGCGGGAGCAGAGACCCAGTACTTC. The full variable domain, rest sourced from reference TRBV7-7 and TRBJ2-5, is GAGVSQSPRYKVTKRGQDVTLRCDPISSHATLYWYQQALGQGPEFLTYFNYEAQPDKSGLPSDRFSAERPEGSISTLTIQRTEQRDSAMYRCASSPIAGAETQYFGPGTRLLVL.